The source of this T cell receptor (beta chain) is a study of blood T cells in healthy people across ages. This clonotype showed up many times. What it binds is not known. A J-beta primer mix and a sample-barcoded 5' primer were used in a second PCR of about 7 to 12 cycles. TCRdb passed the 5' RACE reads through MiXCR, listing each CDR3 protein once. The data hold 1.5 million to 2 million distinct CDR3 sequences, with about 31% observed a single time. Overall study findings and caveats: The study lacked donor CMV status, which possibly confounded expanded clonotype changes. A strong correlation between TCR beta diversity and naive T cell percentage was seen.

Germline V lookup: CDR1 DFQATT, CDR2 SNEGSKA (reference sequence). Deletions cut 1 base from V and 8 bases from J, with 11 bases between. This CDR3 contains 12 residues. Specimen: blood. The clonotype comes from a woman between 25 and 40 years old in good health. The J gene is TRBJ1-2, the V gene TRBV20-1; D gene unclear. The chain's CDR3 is CSARVAGWGYTF. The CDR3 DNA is TGCAGTGCTAGAGTAGCAGGATGGGGCTACACCTTC.